These 18 T cell receptor beta chains were all obtained from the same sample, sequenced in a study of OX40 agonist ivuxolimab in advanced cancers. Libraries were prepared by immunoSEQ multiplex PCR; TCRdb keeps only in-frame clonotypes and omits some of them. The sample yields about 58,000 clones, around 75% seen once. The sequenced sample was CD4+ or CD8+ T cells sorted from blood, obtained in a trial of the OX40 agonist ivuxolimab. The receptors here all came from an adult with an advanced solid tumor such as melanoma, head and neck, liver or kidney cancer.

The chain joins TRBV2 to TRBJ2-7; D is possibly TRBD2 (6 bases). Germline V gene lookup returns CDR1 SNHLY and CDR2 FYNNEI. The CDR3 is 12 residues long. Trimming removed 5 bases at V and 6 bases at J, with 11 bases between. CDR3 in amino acids: CASSLLASEQYF. The DNA for the CDR3 is TGTGCCAGCAGTCTCCTAGCGAGCGAGCAGTACTTC.

V gene TRBV6-1 combines with J gene TRBJ1-2; 7 nucleotides line up with TRBD1. The CDR3 covers 15 residues. J was trimmed by 4 bases and V by 5 bases; bases with no gene match: 10. From germline, CDR1 is MNHNS and CDR2 SASEGT. This CDR3 is CASSPRGTVAYGYTF. The CDR3 coding sequence is TGTGCCAGCAGTCCCCGGGGGACAGTTGCCTATGGCTACACCTTC.

The rearrangement joins TRBV11-2 to TRBJ2-3; TRBD2 agrees at 7 bases. Losses at the gene ends were 2 bases for V and 0 bases for J; bases not matched to a gene: 5. CDR3 size: 16 residues. Germline lookup yields CDR1 SGHAT and CDR2 FQNNGV. The CDR3 sequence: CASSLYGRRSTDTQYF. CDR3 DNA sequence: TGTGCCAGCAGCTTATACGGGAGGCGGAGCACAGATACGCAGTATTTT.

The rearrangement links TRBV9 to TRBJ1-2; D perhaps matches TRBD1 (6 bases). The CDR3 loop spans 16 amino acids. Germline-derived CDR1 and CDR2 are SGDLS and YYNGEE. V was shortened by 3 bases and J by 2 bases, with 17 bases between the two germline ends. The CDR3 DNA reads TGTGCCAGCAGCGCGAGGGGGGATTTAGGGAACTATGGCTACACCTTC. Translated, it gives CASSARGDLGNYGYTF.

The rearrangement uses TRBV6-6 and TRBJ1-5; D ambiguous. The CDR3 has 12 residues. V lost 2 bases and J 5 bases, leaving 4 bases between the germline ends. Germline V gene sequence: CDR1 MNHNY, CDR2 SVGAGI (reference sequence). DNA of the CDR3: TGTGCCAGCAGTTACCCCGATCAGCCCCAGCATTTT. Its translation is CASSYPDQPQHF.

This chain links TRBV19 with TRBJ2-7; possibly TRBD1 or TRBD2 for D (5 bases each). V gave up 4 bases and J gave up 5 bases, with 12 bases separating them. CDR3 length: 13 amino acids. CDR1 LNHDA and CDR2 SQIVND come from the germline V gene (reference sequence). Written as DNA, the CDR3 is TGTGCCAGTAGTAGGGACCGGAGTAACGAGCAGTACTTC. The encoded protein is CASSRDRSNEQYF.

This chain links TRBV29-1 with TRBJ1-1, with 7 bases identical to TRBD1. V was pared by 1 base and J by 5 bases, with 4 bases of the junction left unmatched. Germline V gives CDR1 SQVTM, CDR2 ANQGSEA. This CDR3 is 13 amino acids long. DNA of the CDR3: TGCAGCGTTGAAGGGACAGGATGGACTGAAGCTTTCTTT. This sequence encodes CSVEGTGWTEAFF.

The chain carries TRBV28 and TRBJ1-2; 8 bases align to TRBD1. Germline CDR1 reads MDHEN; CDR2 reads SYDVKM. V lost 4 bases, J lost 2 bases, and 6 bases stayed unmatched. The CDR3 has 15 amino acids. As DNA, the CDR3 is TGTGCCAGCAGTTCAGACAGGGGAAGGAACTATGGCTACACCTTC. Its translation is CASSSDRGRNYGYTF.

The table lists this clone with a count of one. The chain recombines TRBV6-5 with TRBJ1-1; D is ambiguous. The germline V gene has CDR1 MNHEY and CDR2 SVGAGI. Trimming stripped 2 bases from V and 1 base from J, with 8 bases between. This CDR3 contains 14 residues. CDR3 sequence reads: CASSYGQTNTEAFF. Written as DNA, the CDR3 is TGTGCCAGCAGTTACGGCCAGACGAACACTGAAGCTTTCTTT.

Only a few counts were recorded for this clone. The chain couples TRBV28 to TRBJ1-1; no firm D call. The length of the CDR3 is 12 residues. Trimming cost V 7 bases and J 4 bases, with 10 bases left between them. Germline CDR1 MDHEN, CDR2 SYDVKM. CDR3 coding DNA: TGTGCCAGCAAAACTGGGAGCACTGAAGCTTTCTTT. Amino acid sequence: CASKTGSTEAFF.

V usage is TRBV7-9 and J usage is TRBJ2-5, with D possibly matching TRBD1 (7 bases). V was clipped by 5 bases and J by 2 bases, with 15 bases between them. The CDR3 runs to 15 residues. The germline gives CDR1 SEHNR, CDR2 FQNEAQ (reference sequence). The CDR3 DNA reads as TGTGCCAGCAGCCGACGGGGGACAGTACAAGAGACCCAGTACTTC. It encodes CASSRRGTVQETQYF.

This chain links TRBV18 with TRBJ1-2; 9 nucleotides match TRBD1. J gave up 8 bases and V 2 bases, and 9 bases lay outside the gene matches. CDR3 size: 15 residues. CDR1 is KGHSH, CDR2 LQKENI, per germline. The CDR3 nucleotides read TGTGCCAGCTCACCAGGAGGGGACAGGGCAAAAGGCTACACCTTC. Its protein product is CASSPGGDRAKGYTF.

V and J are TRBV9 and TRBJ1-1; 7 nucleotides match TRBD1. The CDR3 sequence is 15 residues long. Trimming cost V 5 bases and J 0 bases; bases outside gene matches: 7. Germline CDR1 SGDLS, CDR2 YYNGEE. This chain's CDR3 is CASRPPGQMNTEAFF. The CDR3 region has the DNA TGTGCCAGCAGACCTCCGGGACAGATGAACACTGAAGCTTTCTTT. Together with reference TRBV9 and TRBJ1-1, the CDR3 gives the full variable domain: DSGVTQTPKHLITATGQRVTLRCSPRSGDLSVYWYQQSLDQGLQFLIQYYNGEERAKGNILERFSAQQFPDLHSELNLSSLELGDSALYFCASRPPGQMNTEAFFGQGTRLTVV.

The rearrangement uses TRBV6-5 and TRBJ2-1; TRBD2 aligns across 7 bases. V trimming: 6 bases; J trimming: 3 bases; junction bases outside the gene matches: 8. The CDR3 is 15 residues long. Germline V gives CDR1 MNHEY, CDR2 SVGAGI. The CDR3 nucleotides read TGTGCCAGCAGGGGGAGCGGGATAGGCTACAATGAGCAGTTCTTC. This codes for CASRGSGIGYNEQFF.

V is TRBV20-1 and J is TRBJ2-7; the D is unclear. Deletions cut 6 bases from V and 3 bases from J, with 9 bases between. CDR1 and CDR2 from the germline V gene are DFQATT and SNEGSKA (reference sequence). This CDR3 spans 11 amino acids. The CDR3 loop is CSAQRVYEQYF. The DNA of the CDR3 is TGCAGTGCACAGAGAGTCTACGAGCAGTACTTC.

The CDR3 protein is CASSQMPGLADNTGELFF. The CDR3 coding sequence is TGCGCCAGCAGCCAGATGCCGGGACTAGCGGATAACACCGGGGAGCTGTTTTTT. This chain joins TRBV4-1 and TRBJ2-2; 11 bases match TRBD2. The CDR3 extends over 18 amino acids. The germline CDR1 and CDR2 sequences are MGHRA and YSYEKL. V gave up 3 bases and J gave up 2 bases; unmatched junction bases: 8.

The rearrangement joins TRBV7-2 to TRBJ2-7; D may be TRBD2 (6 bases). CDR3 length equals 14 residues. Looked up from germline, CDR1 is SGHTA and CDR2 is FQGNSA. The V and J ends lost 5 bases and 2 bases respectively, with 13 bases between them. CDR3 protein: CASSHGGATYEQYF. The CDR3 nucleotides read TGTGCCAGCAGCCACGGCGGGGCTACCTACGAGCAGTACTTC.

The gene calls are TRBV11-1 and TRBJ2-5; no clear D. CDR3 length: 15 amino acids. With 2 bases removed from V and 5 bases from J, the gap between germline ends came to 15 bases. The germline V gene has CDR1 SGHAT and CDR2 FQDESV (reference sequence). In DNA, the CDR3 is TGTGCCAGCAGCTTACAAGTTGCTGTTCCGGAGACCCAGTACTTC. Residues: CASSLQVAVPETQYF.